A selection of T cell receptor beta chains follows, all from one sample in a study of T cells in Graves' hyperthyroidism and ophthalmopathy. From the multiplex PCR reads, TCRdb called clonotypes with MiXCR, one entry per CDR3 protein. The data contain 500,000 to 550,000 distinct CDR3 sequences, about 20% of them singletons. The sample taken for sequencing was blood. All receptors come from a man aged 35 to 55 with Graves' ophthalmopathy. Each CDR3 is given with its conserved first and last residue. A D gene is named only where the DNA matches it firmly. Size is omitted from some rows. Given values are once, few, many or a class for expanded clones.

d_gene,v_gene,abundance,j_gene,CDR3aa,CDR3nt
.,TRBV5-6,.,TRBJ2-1,CASSPDASAYNEQFF,TGTGCCAGCAGCCCGGACGCTTCCGCCTACAATGAGCAGTTCTTC
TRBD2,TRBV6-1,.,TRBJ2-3,CASRPRPGGADTQYF,TGTGCCAGCAGACCACGACCTGGGGGGGCAGATACGCAGTATTTT
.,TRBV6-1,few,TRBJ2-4,CASSHRDMGDIQYF,TGTGCCAGCAGCCACAGGGATATGGGGGACATTCAGTACTTC
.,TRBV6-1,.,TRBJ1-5,CASSPDRIRPQHF,TGTGCCAGCAGCCCCGACAGAATAAGGCCCCAGCATTTT
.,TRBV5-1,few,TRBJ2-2,CASSPRGPANTGELFF,TGCGCCAGCAGCCCCAGGGGTCCCGCGAACACCGGGGAGCTGTTTTTT
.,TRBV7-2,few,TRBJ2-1,CASSLRTSGHNEQFF,TGTGCCAGCAGCTTAAGAACCTCCGGCCACAATGAGCAGTTCTTC
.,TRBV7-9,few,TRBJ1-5,CASSPGLSNQPQHF,TGTGCCAGCAGTCCGGGCCTTAGCAATCAGCCCCAGCATTTT
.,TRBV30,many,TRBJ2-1,CAWSVRSGNEQFF,TGTGCCTGGAGTGTACGGTCCGGCAATGAGCAGTTCTTC
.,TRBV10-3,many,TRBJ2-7,CAISESSPGQGYEQYF,TGTGCCATCAGTGAGTCATCACCAGGTCAGGGCTACGAGCAGTACTTC
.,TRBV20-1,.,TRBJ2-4,CSAPRTLAKNIQHF,TGCAGTGCTCCCCGGACGCTAGCCAAAAACATTCAGCACTTC
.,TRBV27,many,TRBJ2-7,CASSSGEIPSYEQYF,TGTGCCAGCAGTTCAGGGGAGATTCCTTCCTACGAGCAGTACTTC
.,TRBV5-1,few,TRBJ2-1,CASSNGGGTYNEQFF,TGCGCCAGCAGCAACGGAGGCGGGACGTACAATGAGCAGTTCTTC
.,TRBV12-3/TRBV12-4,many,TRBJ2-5,CASSGGRAVGIEQETQYF,TGTGCCAGCAGTGGGGGGCGGGCGGTGGGGATAGAGCAAGAGACCCAGTACTTC
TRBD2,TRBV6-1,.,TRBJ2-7,CASRLAGSSYEQYF,TGTGCCAGCAGGTTAGCGGGGAGCTCCTACGAGCAGTACTTC
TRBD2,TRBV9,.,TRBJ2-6,CASSGGMAGEAGANVLTF,TGTGCCAGCAGCGGTGGAATGGCGGGGGAGGCTGGGGCCAACGTCCTGACTTTC
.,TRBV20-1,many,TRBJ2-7,CSADDRTYEQYF,TGCAGTGCCGACGACAGGACCTACGAGCAGTACTTC
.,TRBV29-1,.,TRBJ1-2,CSVESGARGYTF,TGCAGCGTTGAATCAGGGGCGCGGGGCTACACCTTC
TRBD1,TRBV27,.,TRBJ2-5,CASSLYWDRGLLETQYF,TGTGCCAGCAGTTTATATTGGGACAGGGGGCTTCTAGAGACCCAGTACTTC
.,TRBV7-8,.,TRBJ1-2,CASSRGNGYTF,TGTGCCAGCAGCAGGGGTAATGGCTACACCTTC
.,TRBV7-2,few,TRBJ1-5,CASSLFGEGNQPQHF,TGTGCCAGCAGCTTATTTGGAGAGGGCAATCAGCCCCAGCATTTT
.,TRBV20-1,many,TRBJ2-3,CSAPGGLGTDTQYF,TGCAGTGCTCCCGGAGGGTTGGGGACAGATACGCAGTATTTT
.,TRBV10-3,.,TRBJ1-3,CAISVLGGSSGNTIYF,TGTGCCATCAGCGTGCTCGGGGGGAGCTCTGGAAACACCATATATTTT
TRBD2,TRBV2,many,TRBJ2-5,CASREREGRGETQYF,TGTGCCAGCAGAGAGCGGGAGGGCCGAGGGGAGACCCAGTACTTC
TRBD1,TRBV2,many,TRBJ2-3,CARQGALTDTQYF,TGTGCCAGACAGGGGGCCCTCACAGATACGCAGTATTTT
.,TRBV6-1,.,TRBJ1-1,CAGRDGWMNTEAFF,TGTGCCGGACGAGATGGGTGGATGAACACTGAAGCTTTCTTT
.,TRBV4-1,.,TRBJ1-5,CASSQDTGSVSREPQHF,TGCGCCAGCAGCCAAGATACGGGCAGTGTATCGAGGGAGCCCCAGCATTTT
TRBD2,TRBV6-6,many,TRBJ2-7,CASSYSRLASEQYF,TGTGCCAGCAGTTACTCGAGACTAGCGAGCGAGCAGTACTTC